Described below is a single T cell receptor (beta chain) sequence and its context. Sequencing was performed with immunoSEQ multiplex PCR; in TCRdb, only in-frame clones are kept and a portion is missing. The sample shows fewer than 150,000 clones, around 87% of them seen only once. This specimen belongs to a study of blood T cell repertoires in COVID-19. Study-level background: The United States, Italy and Spain provided the acute and convalescent COVID-19 samples. PBMCs, B-cell-depleted T cells, or T cells provided the cDNA or gDNA that made up the material.

V lost 6 bases and J lost 5; bases outside the gene matches: 7. Germline V gene lookup returns CDR1 KGHSH and CDR2 LQKENI. The CDR3 is 15 residues long. The genes are TRBV18 and TRBJ1-6; 7 nucleotides agree with TRBD1. This TCR was recovered from a woman aged 70-85 years with acute or convalescent COVID-19. Sequencing was performed on peripheral blood. The CDR3 is CASSITGTDNSPLHF. As DNA, the CDR3 is TGTGCCAGCTCTATAACCGGGACAGATAATTCACCCCTCCACTTT.